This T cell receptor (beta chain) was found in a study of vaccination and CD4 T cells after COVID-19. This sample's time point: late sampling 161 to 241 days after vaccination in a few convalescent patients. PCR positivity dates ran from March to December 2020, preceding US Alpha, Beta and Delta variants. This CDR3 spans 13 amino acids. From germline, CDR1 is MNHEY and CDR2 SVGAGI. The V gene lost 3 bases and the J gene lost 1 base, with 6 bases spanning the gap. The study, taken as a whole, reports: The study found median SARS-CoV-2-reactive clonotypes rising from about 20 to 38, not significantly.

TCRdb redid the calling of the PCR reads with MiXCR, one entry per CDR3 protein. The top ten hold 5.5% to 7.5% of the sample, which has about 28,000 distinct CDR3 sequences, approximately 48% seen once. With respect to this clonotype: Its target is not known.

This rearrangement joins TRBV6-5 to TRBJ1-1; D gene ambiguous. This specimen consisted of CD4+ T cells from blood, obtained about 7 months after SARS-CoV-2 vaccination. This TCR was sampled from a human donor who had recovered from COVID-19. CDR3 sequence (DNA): TGTGCCAGCAGTTATTCGGAGAACACTGAAGCTTTCTTT. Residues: CASSYSENTEAFF.